Below, 14 T cell receptor beta chains from the same sample are listed, as sequenced in a study of OX40 agonist ivuxolimab in advanced cancers. The method was immunoSEQ multiplex PCR; TCRdb's version includes in-frame clones alone and lacks a portion of them. The table shows 65,000 to 80,000 clones, with 85% occurring only once. The starting material was CD4+ or CD8+ T cells sorted from blood, obtained in a trial of the OX40 agonist ivuxolimab. These receptors were collected from an adult with an advanced solid tumor such as melanoma, head and neck, liver or kidney cancer.

The V call is TRBV9, the J call TRBJ2-3; TRBD2 matches at 8 bases. Germline lookup yields CDR1 SGDLS and CDR2 YYNGEE. The V and J ends lost 4 bases and 2 bases, in that order; junction bases with no gene match: 9. The CDR3 runs 16 residues. The CDR3 loop reads CASSHSSGEFTDTQYF. DNA for the CDR3: TGTGCCAGCAGCCACAGTAGCGGGGAGTTCACAGATACGCAGTATTTT.

This sequence joins TRBV9 and TRBJ2-3; D gene ambiguous. V was cut by 4 bases and J by 4 bases, with 16 bases left in between. The germline V gene has CDR1 SGDLS and CDR2 YYNGEE. The CDR3 is made up of 15 amino acids. Here the CDR3 DNA reads TGTGCCAGCAGCCCCACCTGGGGTAACGCAGATACGCAGTATTTT. It is translated as CASSPTWGNADTQYF. Looking up the rest from reference TRBV9 and TRBJ2-3 gives the full variable domain: DSGVTQTPKHLITATGQRVTLRCSPRSGDLSVYWYQQSLDQGLQFLIQYYNGEERAKGNILERFSAQQFPDLHSELNLSSLELGDSALYFCASSPTWGNADTQYFGPGTRLTVL.

The rearrangement uses TRBV2 and TRBJ2-2, with TRBD1 matching over 7 bases. V shed 6 bases, J shed 1 base, and the junction held 5 bases outside the gene matches. The CDR3 sequence is 15 residues long. Per germline, CDR1 SNHLY and CDR2 FYNNEI. The DNA for the CDR3 is TGTGCCAGCAGGGGACAGTGGGGGAACACCGGGGAGCTGTTTTTT. It is translated as CASRGQWGNTGELFF.

This sequence joins TRBV15 and TRBJ1-1; TRBD1 is a possible D gene (6 bases). This CDR3 contains 16 residues. Trimming pared 1 base from V and 0 bases from J, leaving 12 bases between. In germline, CDR1 is LNHNV, CDR2 YYDKDF (reference sequence). The CDR3 spells CATSRGQGRMNTEAFF. The CDR3 DNA follows: TGTGCCACCAGCAGAGGGCAGGGGAGAATGAACACTGAAGCTTTCTTT.

This rearrangement joins TRBV4-3 to TRBJ2-2; TRBD1 agrees at 10 bases. J gave up 6 bases and V 4 bases, and 11 bases lay outside the gene matches. Germline V gene sequence: CDR1 LGHNA, CDR2 YSLEER. The CDR3 length is 17 residues. CDR3 in DNA: TGCGCCAGCAGCCGGGGGGAGGGACAGGGGACGCCCGGGGAGCTGTTTTTT. This gives the protein CASSRGEGQGTPGELFF.

Concerning this clone: The sample has other DNA sequences that encode this CDR3 too. V and J are TRBV7-9 and TRBJ2-2, with 10 nucleotides matching TRBD1. CDR3 length equals 14 residues. The ends lost 3 bases at V and 6 bases at J; junction bases unmatched: 1. Germline V gene lookup returns CDR1 SEHNR and CDR2 FQNEAQ (reference sequence). CDR3 residues: CASSLGQGSGELFF. The CDR3 DNA reads as TGTGCCAGCAGCTTGGGACAGGGGTCCGGGGAGCTGTTTTTT.

The chain couples TRBV4-1 to TRBJ1-1, with D unclear. This CDR3 contains 15 residues. Per the germline V gene, CDR1 is MGHRA and CDR2 is YSYEKL. Trimming took off 0 bases at V and 1 base at J, with 9 bases between the two ends. CDR3 DNA: TGCGCCAGCAGCCAAGATAACTGGGGGAACACTGAAGCTTTCTTT. It translates to CASSQDNWGNTEAFF.

The chain recombines TRBV7-8 with TRBJ2-1, with 11 positions matching TRBD2. J gave up 4 bases and V 5 bases, and 4 bases lay outside the gene matches. CDR1 and CDR2 from the germline V gene are SGHVS and FQNEAQ. CDR3 length: 15 amino acids. The CDR3 sequence is CASSISGGVYNEQFF. Here the CDR3 DNA reads TGTGCCAGCAGCATTAGCGGGGGGGTTTACAATGAGCAGTTCTTC.

The chain is built from TRBV11-2 and TRBJ1-2, with D perhaps TRBD1 (6 bases). V was trimmed by 2 bases and J by 0 bases, leaving 7 bases between them. CDR1 and CDR2 (germline): SGHAT, FQNNGV. The CDR3 is 14 amino acids. The CDR3 DNA follows: TGTGCCAGCAGCTTAAACAGGGCTAACTATGGCTACACCTTC. Translation: CASSLNRANYGYTF.

This sequence joins TRBV7-9 and TRBJ1-1, with 9 bases identical to TRBD1. From germline, CDR1 is SEHNR and CDR2 FQNEAQ (reference sequence). With 6 bases clipped from V and 0 bases from J, the junction kept 11 bases outside the gene matches. The CDR3 totals 17 residues. The CDR3 here is CASSHRDRDGVNTEAFF. The CDR3 DNA is TGTGCCAGCAGTCACCGGGACAGGGACGGCGTGAACACTGAAGCTTTCTTT.

Turning to this clone: Other DNA sequences in this specimen translate into the identical CDR3. This rearrangement joins TRBV19 to TRBJ2-1; 7 bases align to TRBD1. The V gene end was trimmed by 4 bases and the J gene end by 4 bases; junction bases not matched to a gene: 7. CDR1 and CDR2 from the germline V gene are LNHDA and SQIVND (reference sequence). The CDR3 spans 15 residues. CDR3 sequence reads: CASSTETGLYNEQFF. The DNA of the CDR3 is TGTGCCAGTAGTACAGAGACAGGGTTGTACAATGAGCAGTTCTTC. Variable domain in full (rest from reference TRBV19 and TRBJ2-1): DGGITQSPKYLFRKEGQNVTLSCEQNLNHDAMYWYRQDPGQGLRLIYYSQIVNDFQKGDIAEGYSVSREKKESFPLTVTSAQKNPTAFYLCASSTETGLYNEQFFGPGTRLTVL.

The rearrangement links TRBV7-2 to TRBJ2-7; possibly TRBD1 for D (5 bases). V lost 5 bases and J lost 1, with 21 bases in between. Per the germline V gene, CDR1 is SGHTA and CDR2 is FQGNSA. This CDR3 is built from 17 residues. CDR3 sequence: CASSLRQYSTHSYEQYF. The CDR3 region has the DNA TGTGCCAGCAGCCTGCGACAGTACTCAACCCATTCCTACGAGCAGTACTTC.

The rearrangement links TRBV27 to TRBJ2-7, with unresolved D. The CDR3 length is 14 residues. V lost 6 bases to trimming and J lost 10 bases, with 22 bases between them. Per the germline V gene, CDR1 is MNHEY and CDR2 is SMNVEV (reference sequence). As DNA, the CDR3 is TGTGCCAGCAGCCTAACGCTCGATCCTGGGGTTCAGTACTTC. It is translated as CASSLTLDPGVQYF.

The gene calls are TRBV19 and TRBJ1-5; D is uncertain. From germline, CDR1 is LNHDA and CDR2 SQIVND (reference sequence). Trimming left V 2 bases short and J 2 bases short, with 10 bases between. The CDR3 contains 15 residues. This CDR3 is CASSITSTGNQPQHF. For the CDR3, the DNA is TGTGCCAGTAGTATAACGTCCACCGGCAATCAGCCCCAGCATTTT.